The 31 T cell receptor beta chains below were found in one sample sequenced in a study of CD8 T cells in ankylosing spondylitis. Each CDR3 protein gets one entry after TCRdb re-called the 5' RACE reads with MiXCR. The sample has some 250,000 distinct CDR3 sequences, around 25% seen once. The material sequenced was blood, either unsorted or a sorted T cell fraction (not recorded which). The receptors stem from a male donor with ankylosing spondylitis or in good health (not recorded which).

The table lists this clonotype with a few counts. This sequence joins TRBV6-5 and TRBJ2-7; possible D gene TRBD1, 6 bases. V was trimmed by 4 bases and J by 1 base, leaving 14 bases between them. Germline loops: CDR1 MNHEY, CDR2 SVGAGI. This CDR3 spans 15 amino acids. CDR3 sequence reads: CASSSPGVASYEQYF. DNA of the CDR3: TGTGCCAGCAGTTCCCCAGGGGTGGCGTCCTACGAGCAGTACTTC.

This clonotype was recorded a few times. V is TRBV20-1 and J is TRBJ2-7; TRBD2 aligns across 11 bases. Per germline, CDR1 DFQATT and CDR2 SNEGSKA (reference sequence). The CDR3 runs to 14 residues. J gave up 2 bases and V 6 bases, and 6 bases lay outside the gene matches. The CDR3 protein is CSANSGGAAYEQYF. CDR3 nucleotides: TGCAGTGCGAATAGCGGGGGGGCGGCCTACGAGCAGTACTTC.

CDR3 protein: CASSLRGVSYNEQFF. The CDR3 nucleotides are TGCGCCAGCAGCCTCAGGGGGGTCTCCTACAATGAGCAGTTCTTC. The genes are TRBV5-1 and TRBJ2-1; a possible D gene is TRBD1 (7 bases). The CDR3 has 15 residues. Trimming took off 4 bases at V and 0 bases at J, with 11 bases between the two ends. Germline V gene data show CDR1 as SGHRS and CDR2 as YFSETQ. The variable domain in full, completed from reference TRBV5-1 and TRBJ2-1, reads KAGVTQTPRYLIKTRGQQVTLSCSPISGHRSVSWYQQTPGQGLQFLFEYFSETQRNKGNFPGRFSGRQFSNSRSEMNVSTLELGDSALYLCASSLRGVSYNEQFFGPGTRLTVL.

This clonotype appeared a few times. The V call is TRBV2, the J call TRBJ2-2; TRBD2 is a possible D gene (6 bases). Germline CDR1 is SNHLY and CDR2 is FYNNEI. Trimming cost V 11 bases and J 6 bases, with 16 bases left between them. The length of the CDR3 is 13 residues. The CDR3 region is CALQEGGPGELFF. DNA for the CDR3: TGTGCCCTCCAAGAGGGAGGCCCCGGGGAGCTGTTTTTT.

This clonotype has more than one count but fewer than ten. The chain couples TRBV20-1 to TRBJ2-3, with D unclear. The CDR3 runs 16 residues. Trimming cost V 1 base and J 0 bases, with 14 bases left between them. Per germline, CDR1 DFQATT and CDR2 SNEGSKA (reference sequence). The CDR3 DNA is TGCAGTGCTAGAGGGCGGAACTTACCTAGCACAGATACGCAGTATTTT. It is translated as CSARGRNLPSTDTQYF.

The CDR3 region is CSALDRGRTDTQYF. The CDR3 nucleotides read TGCAGTGCGTTAGACAGGGGGCGCACAGATACGCAGTATTTT. The chain joins TRBV20-1 to TRBJ2-3; 10 bases agree with TRBD1. The J segment lost 1 base and the V segment lost 6 bases, leaving 4 bases of the junction unmatched. Per germline, CDR1 DFQATT and CDR2 SNEGSKA (reference sequence). The CDR3 has 14 residues.

The chain is built from TRBV5-5 and TRBJ2-1; D not resolved. The V and J ends lost 6 bases and 0 bases respectively, with 10 bases between them. Germline lookup yields CDR1 SGHKS and CDR2 YYEKEE (reference sequence). This CDR3 contains 14 residues. The CDR3 is CASTVTSSYNEQFF. In nucleotides, the CDR3 is TGTGCCAGCACCGTAACCTCCTCCTACAATGAGCAGTTCTTC.

The sample holds many counts of this clonotype. V usage is TRBV18 and J usage is TRBJ2-1; 10 bases map to TRBD2. This CDR3 comprises 15 residues. V was pared by 2 bases and J by 6 bases, with 4 bases of the junction left unmatched. In germline, CDR1 is KGHSH, CDR2 LQKENI. The CDR3 DNA sequence: TGTGCCAGCTCACCAGAGCGGGGGGGCCTCAATGAGCAGTTCTTC. Residues: CASSPERGGLNEQFF.

This clonotype was observed at least ten times. The V call is TRBV20-1, the J call TRBJ2-3; D is perhaps TRBD1 (5 bases). Trimming pared 6 bases from V and 3 bases from J, leaving 10 bases between. The length of the CDR3 is 12 residues. Germline CDR1 reads DFQATT; CDR2 reads SNEGSKA (reference sequence). The CDR3 DNA follows: TGCAGTGCATCTGCAGGGACAGATACGCAGTATTTT. Residues: CSASAGTDTQYF.

The chain combines TRBV20-1 with TRBJ2-7, with 14 positions matching TRBD2. J gave up 4 bases and V 6 bases, and 5 bases lay outside the gene matches. The CDR3 spans 14 residues. CDR1 and CDR2 from the germline V gene are DFQATT and SNEGSKA (reference sequence). This CDR3 is CSAGLAGGGYEQYF. In DNA, the CDR3 is TGCAGTGCCGGACTAGCGGGGGGCGGATACGAGCAGTACTTC.

This clonotype has a count of ten or more. The chain joins TRBV7-8 to TRBJ1-4; no definite D call. This CDR3 comprises 16 residues. Trimming took 4 bases from V and 0 from J, leaving 12 bases between them. Germline CDR1 reads SGHVS; CDR2 reads FQNEAQ. The CDR3 DNA reads TGTGCCAGCAGCTCCTACGACATAGCAACTAATGAAAAACTGTTTTTT. Amino acid sequence: CASSSYDIATNEKLFF.

V usage is TRBV6-5 and J usage is TRBJ1-2, with 8 bases matching TRBD1. The CDR3 extends over 15 amino acids. V lost 2 bases, J lost 3 bases, and 5 bases stayed unmatched. CDR1 and CDR2 (germline): MNHEY, SVGAGI. The CDR3 is CASSYNHRGYYGYTF. CDR3 bases: TGTGCCAGCAGTTACAACCACAGGGGGTACTATGGCTACACCTTC.

The chain recombines TRBV20-1 with TRBJ2-5; 13 nucleotides match TRBD2. CDR3 length: 15 residues. J lost 5 bases, V lost 5 bases, and 8 bases had no gene match. CDR1 is DFQATT and CDR2 is SNEGSKA in the germline V gene (reference sequence). The CDR3 DNA reads TGCAGTGCTGAGACTAGCGGGGGGCCCTGGGAGACCCAGTACTTC. Protein: CSAETSGGPWETQYF.

This clonotype was observed many times. DNA for the CDR3: TGTGCCAGCAGCTTGGACAGGTCCAGAGATACGCAGTATTTT. It codes for CASSLDRSRDTQYF. This chain connects TRBV5-5 to TRBJ2-3, with a tentative D call TRBD1 (5 bases). This CDR3 is built from 14 residues. Trimming pared 0 bases from V and 5 bases from J, leaving 10 bases between. Looked up from germline, CDR1 is SGHKS and CDR2 is YYEKEE (reference sequence).

The chain carries TRBV20-1 and TRBJ2-7, with D hard to call. The germline V and J ends were trimmed by 3 bases and 4 bases, with 7 bases remaining between them. CDR1 and CDR2 from the germline V gene are DFQATT and SNEGSKA (reference sequence). This CDR3 region has 11 residues. CDR3 nucleotide sequence: TGCAGTGCTAGGGATGAGTACGAGCAGTACTTC. Amino acid sequence: CSARDEYEQYF.

This clonotype was seen ten or more times. The chain is built from TRBV6-1 and TRBJ2-7; 10 bases fit TRBD1. The CDR3 loop spans 14 amino acids. In germline, CDR1 is MNHNS, CDR2 SASEGT. After removal of 5 bases from V and 1 base from J, the junction contained 2 bases not matched to a gene. Here the CDR3 DNA reads TGTGCCAGCAGTCGGACAGGGGGTTCCTACGAGCAGTACTTC. As protein: CASSRTGGSYEQYF.

V usage is TRBV20-1 and J usage is TRBJ2-1; unclear D gene. Between the trimmed V and J ends, which lost 2 bases and 9 bases, there was a span of 14 bases. This CDR3 is 13 amino acids long. Germline CDR1 DFQATT, CDR2 SNEGSKA (reference sequence). CDR3 sequence: CSARIFGFFEQFF. In DNA form, the CDR3 reads TGCAGTGCTAGAATCTTCGGGTTCTTTGAGCAGTTCTTC.

Of note for this clonotype: A much larger clone differs from this one at a single base, so this may be a read error. The chain carries TRBV12-3 or TRBV12-4 and TRBJ2-7, with 7 bases fitting TRBD2. This CDR3 has 13 residues. This CDR3 is CASSFGGTYKQYF. The CDR3 bases are TGTGCCAGCAGTTTCGGGGGGACCTACAAGCAGTACTTC.

The chain has TRBV12-3 or TRBV12-4 and TRBJ2-7; the D call may be TRBD1 or TRBD2 (5 bases each). This CDR3 region has 14 residues. Trimming removed 1 base at V and 3 bases at J, with 10 bases between. The CDR3 sequence is CASSLDTGGYEQYF. The CDR3 nucleotides are TGTGCCAGCAGTTTAGACACAGGAGGCTACGAGCAGTACTTC.

On this clonotype itself: A read error may explain this, as a much larger clone is one base away. CDR3 residues: CASSNSAGGYGYTF. CDR3 DNA sequence: TGTGCCAGCAGTAACTCCGCAGGGGGCTATGGCTACACCTTC. This chain uses TRBV6-5 with TRBJ1-2, with 7 nucleotides matching TRBD1. Germline V lookup: CDR1 MNHEY, CDR2 SVGAGI. The CDR3 covers 14 residues.

This clonotype was detected a few times. The germline gene is not matched at one end of the junction; a read error may be the cause. The rearrangement uses TRBV20-1 and TRBJ2-7, with 9 bases matching TRBD1. Germline CDR1 and CDR2: DFQATT and SNEGSKA (reference sequence). The CDR3 contains 15 residues. The CDR3 protein is CSARDSDRGVYEQYF. The CDR3 DNA is TGCAGTGCTCGAGATTCGGACAGGGGAGTGTACGAGCAGTACTTC.

The genes are TRBV10-1 and TRBJ2-1; TRBD1 or TRBD2 may be the D gene (6 bases each). With 6 bases removed from V and 7 bases from J, the gap between germline ends came to 16 bases. There are 14 residues in the CDR3. Germline CDR1 and CDR2: WNHNN and SYGVQD (reference sequence). The CDR3 coding sequence is TGCGCCAGCAGGGCAGGGGTTGGGGGGAATGAGCAGTTCTTC. Translated, it gives CASRAGVGGNEQFF.

This chain joins TRBV20-1 and TRBJ2-5; D is possibly TRBD2 (7 bases). The CDR3 is 14 residues long. Trimming removed 1 base from V and 5 bases from J, with 14 bases in between. Germline V gives CDR1 DFQATT, CDR2 SNEGSKA (reference sequence). In nucleotides, the CDR3 is TGCAGTGCTAGAGGGGGGGGGCCTTCGGAGACCCAGTACTTC. This gives the protein CSARGGGPSETQYF.

At least ten counts were recorded for this clonotype. The chain combines TRBV12-3 or TRBV12-4 with TRBJ2-3; no definite D call. The CDR3 loop spans 15 amino acids. V was trimmed by 2 bases and J by 1 base, leaving 10 bases between them. In nucleotides, the CDR3 is TGTGCCAGCAGTTTAAACGGGTACGGCACAGATACGCAGTATTTT. Translated, it gives CASSLNGYGTDTQYF.

This clonotype was seen only a few times. V is TRBV20-1 and J is TRBJ2-3; perhaps D is TRBD1 or TRBD2 (5 bases each). The CDR3 has 13 amino acids. V was pared by 5 bases and J by 7 bases, with 16 bases between. Germline CDR1 reads DFQATT; CDR2 reads SNEGSKA (reference sequence). The CDR3: CSAERGGGHTQYF. The CDR3 DNA is TGCAGTGCTGAGAGGGGCGGTGGTCATACGCAGTATTTT.

The sample holds many counts of this clonotype. The chain couples TRBV5-8 to TRBJ1-5; 8 bases are a match to TRBD1. Germline V CDR1 and CDR2: SGHTS, YDEGEE. V lost 4 bases to trimming and J lost 7 bases; unmatched junction nucleotides: 10. CDR3 size: 15 residues. Written as DNA, the CDR3 is TGTGCCAGCAGCCTTACCTCTACAGGGGGGCAGCCCCAGCATTTT. Protein: CASSLTSTGGQPQHF.

The J gene is TRBJ1-1, the V gene TRBV2; tentative D call: TRBD1 (6 bases). The V end was cut by 4 bases, the J end by 3 bases, with 12 bases between. The CDR3 has 14 amino acids. CDR1 is SNHLY and CDR2 is FYNNEI in the germline V gene. The CDR3 spells CASSGTERDTEAFF. The DNA of the CDR3 is TGTGCCAGCAGTGGGACAGAAAGGGACACTGAAGCTTTCTTT.

In its sample, this clonotype was seen a few times. The chain carries TRBV13 and TRBJ2-1, with 9 bases aligning to TRBD2. The J segment lost 4 bases and the V segment lost 4 bases, leaving 2 bases of the junction unmatched. Germline assignment: CDR1 PRHDT and CDR2 FYEKMQ (reference sequence). The CDR3 contains 14 residues. The CDR3 coding sequence is TGTGCCAGCAGCTATGGACTAGCGTACAATGAGCAGTTCTTC. Residues: CASSYGLAYNEQFF.

CDR3 DNA: TGTGCCAGCAGTTCGGACAGGGGTTCGTCCGAAAAACTGTTTTTT. Translated: CASSSDRGSSEKLFF. The chain uses TRBV12-3 or TRBV12-4 and TRBJ1-4, with 9 bases lining up with TRBD1. After removal of 4 bases from V and 8 bases from J, the junction contained 8 bases not matched to a gene. The CDR3 is 15 amino acids.

This clonotype was observed many times. J is TRBJ1-6 and V is TRBV19; D possibly corresponds to TRBD1 (5 bases). This CDR3 is built from 13 residues. Trimming pared 4 bases from V and 9 bases from J, leaving 10 bases between. CDR1 is LNHDA and CDR2 is SQIVND in the germline V gene (reference sequence). The chain's CDR3 is CASSRDLSSPLHF. For the CDR3, the DNA is TGTGCCAGTAGTAGGGACCTGTCTTCACCCCTCCACTTT.

The sample holds many counts of this clonotype. This chain's CDR3 is CASSPHATRGRYEQYF. As DNA, the CDR3 is TGTGCCAGCAGCCCCCACGCGACCAGGGGGCGATACGAGCAGTACTTC. V is TRBV27 and J is TRBJ2-7, with TRBD1 matching 8 bases. CDR3 length equals 16 residues. V lost 6 bases to trimming and J lost 4 bases; unmatched junction nucleotides: 14. Germline V gene sequence: CDR1 MNHEY, CDR2 SMNVEV (reference sequence).